Below, one T cell receptor beta chain is given with its context. Germline-derived CDR1 and CDR2 are SGHKS and YYEKEE (reference sequence). The CDR3 has 16 amino acids. This entry comes from a study of monozygotic twins with inflammatory bowel disease. Investigators pulled total RNA out of whole blood and did not sort T cells. The RNA usage for each TCR library was roughly 3.5 ug of total RNA. cDNA for each sample came from eight separate reactions. Template switching incorporated UMIs with a 6-nucleotide sample barcode. TCRdb re-called the 5' RACE reads and shows each CDR3 protein once, DNA omitted. Its table lists more than 120,000 distinct CDR3 sequences.

Material for sequencing was blood. The genes are TRBV5-5 and TRBJ1-5; TCRdb indicates TRBD1, and absent DNA this call remains unverified. The sequence came from a human donor with ulcerative colitis or Crohn's disease, or a healthy co-twin of an affected twin (not recorded which). CDR3 sequence reads: CASSQTWGSGNQPQHF.